The rows below give T cell receptor beta chains drawn from one sample of a study of blood T cell repertoires in COVID-19. Produced via immunoSEQ multiplex PCR; TCRdb's table is partial and in-frame only. The table has some 120,000 clones, more than 90% seen once; the top ten hold around 3.7%. The specimen was peripheral blood. Receptor source: a man between 50 and 59 years old with active COVID-19. Both conserved end residues are part of each CDR3. D genes are given only for firm matches. Size values are once, few and many counts, or a class for expanded clones, and some rows have none.

NA | NA | TRBJ1-2 | TRBV5-8 | CASSLNRAYGYTF | TGTGCCAGCAGCTTGAACAGGGCCTATGGCTACACCTTC
NA | NA | TRBJ2-7 | TRBV12-3/TRBV12-4 | CASSLAQGNEQYF | TGTGCCAGCAGTTTGGCCCAGGGTAACGAGCAGTACTTC
NA | NA | TRBJ2-1 | TRBV5-1 | CASSLAGDDNEQFF | TGCGCCAGCAGCTTGGCAGGGGACGACAATGAGCAGTTCTTC
NA | TRBD1 | TRBJ2-7 | TRBV18 | CASSRDRGDEQYF | TGTGCCAGCTCAAGGGACAGGGGAGACGAGCAGTACTTC
NA | TRBD2 | TRBJ2-1 | TRBV5-5 | CASSFGTSHYNEQFF | TGTGCCAGCAGCTTCGGGACTAGCCACTACAATGAGCAGTTCTTC
NA | NA | TRBJ1-1 | TRBV19 | CASSPRNTEAFF | TGTGCCAGTAGCCCCCGGAACACTGAAGCTTTCTTT
NA | NA | TRBJ2-1 | TRBV5-5 | CASSSGLSIDEQFF | TGTGCCAGCAGCTCGGGACTTTCCATCGATGAGCAGTTCTTC
NA | TRBD2 | TRBJ2-5 | TRBV7-6 | CASSRGTSGEKTQYF | TGTGCCAGCAGCAGAGGGACTAGCGGGGAAAAGACCCAGTACTTC
NA | NA | TRBJ1-4 | TRBV18 | CASSPAGSMRNEKLFF | TGTGCCAGCTCACCGGCAGGGTCAATGAGAAATGAAAAACTGTTTTTT
once | NA | TRBJ1-2 | TRBV10-2 | CASNRDNYGYTF | TGCGCCAGTAACAGGGATAACTATGGCTACACCTTC
few | NA | TRBJ1-1 | TRBV12-3/TRBV12-4 | CASSLQQNTEAFF | TGTGCCAGCAGTTTACAACAGAACACTGAAGCTTTCTTT
NA | TRBD1 | TRBJ2-2 | TRBV7-9 | CASRLGQERELFF | TGTGCCAGCAGACTTGGACAGGAAAGGGAGCTGTTTTTT
NA | TRBD2 | TRBJ2-1 | TRBV29-1 | CSVERLAGSLLRGFNNEQFF | TGCAGCGTTGAAAGACTAGCGGGTAGCCTCTTAAGGGGGTTTAACAATGAGCAGTTCTTC
NA | NA | TRBJ2-7 | TRBV29-1 | CSVEAGESYEQYF | TGCAGCGTTGAAGCAGGGGAGTCCTACGAGCAGTACTTC
NA | TRBD2 | TRBJ2-5 | TRBV5-4 | CASSLFPSGTQETQYF | TGTGCCAGCAGCTTGTTTCCTAGCGGGACCCAAGAGACCCAGTACTTC
NA | NA | TRBJ1-1 | TRBV10-2 | CASNLRDFGAFF | TGCGCCAGCAACTTAAGGGACTTTGGAGCTTTCTTT
NA | NA | TRBJ2-1 | TRBV7-2 | CASSLGILRNEQFF | TGTGCCAGCAGCTTAGGTATTCTTCGCAATGAGCAGTTCTTC
NA | NA | TRBJ1-1 | TRBV10-1 | CASSESLAGAAEAFF | TGCGCCAGCAGTGAGTCTCTGGCAGGGGCCGCTGAAGCTTTCTTT
NA | NA | TRBJ2-5 | TRBV3-1/TRBV3-2 | CASSQAIGDQYF | TGTGCCAGCAGCCAAGCGATAGGGGACCAGTACTTC
NA | TRBD2 | TRBJ2-7 | TRBV6-5 | CASSYTRGGANEQYF | TGTGCCAGCAGTTACACCCGCGGGGGGGCAAACGAGCAGTACTTC
NA | TRBD1 | TRBJ1-1 | TRBV6-2/TRBV6-3 | CASSYSGQGEAEAFF | TGTGCCAGCAGTTACTCAGGACAGGGGGAGGCTGAAGCTTTCTTT
NA | TRBD2 | TRBJ2-1 | TRBV30 | CAWSVLAGGYNEQFF | TGTGCCTGGAGTGTACTAGCGGGAGGGTACAATGAGCAGTTCTTC
NA | TRBD1 | TRBJ1-5 | TRBV19 | CASSLQGLTHQPQHF | TGTGCCAGTAGTCTACAGGGGCTAACACATCAGCCCCAGCATTTT
NA | NA | TRBJ1-5 | TRBV11-2 | CASSFTGSSAQHF | TGTGCCAGCAGCTTCACAGGGAGTTCAGCCCAGCATTTT
NA | TRBD2 | TRBJ2-3 | TRBV7-6 | CASSLLVTSGSVGTDTQYF | TGTGCCAGCAGCTTATTAGTTACTAGCGGGAGTGTTGGCACAGATACGCAGTATTTT
NA | TRBD2 | TRBJ2-3 | TRBV18 | CASAGLAGSRASTDTQYF | TGTGCCAGCGCTGGACTAGCGGGGTCACGGGCTAGCACAGATACGCAGTATTTT
NA | TRBD1 | TRBJ1-2 | TRBV5-4 | CASSVRDRGGGHTF | TGTGCCAGCAGCGTAAGAGACAGGGGGGGTGGCCACACCTTC
NA | NA | TRBJ2-3 | TRBV5-4 | CASSQGAGTDTQYF | TGTGCCAGCAGCCAGGGCGCAGGCACAGATACGCAGTATTTT
NA | NA | TRBJ2-2 | TRBV11-2 | CASSPSNTGELFF | TGTGCCAGCAGCCCGTCGAACACCGGGGAGCTGTTTTTT
NA | TRBD1 | TRBJ1-5 | TRBV2 | CASNDRVGQPQHF | TGTGCCAGCAACGACAGGGTAGGGCAGCCCCAGCATTTT
NA | NA | TRBJ1-1 | TRBV5-1 | CASSLTANTEAFF | TGCGCCAGCAGCTTAACAGCCAACACTGAAGCTTTCTTT
NA | TRBD2 | TRBJ2-3 | TRBV5-4 | CASSLLPLAGGNTQYF | TGTGCCAGCAGCTTGCTTCCACTAGCGGGGGGTAATACGCAGTATTTT
NA | TRBD2 | TRBJ2-3 | TRBV9 | CASSFERGTSTDTQYF | TGTGCCAGCAGCTTTGAGCGGGGGACTAGCACAGATACGCAGTATTTT
NA | NA | TRBJ2-2 | TRBV5-8 | CASSSLSEESGELFF | TGTGCCAGCAGCTCACTCTCGGAGGAGTCCGGGGAGCTGTTTTTT
NA | NA | TRBJ2-3 | TRBV21-1 | CASSKDPGGTDTQYF | TGTGCCAGCAGCAAAGACCCGGGAGGCACAGATACGCAGTATTTT
NA | NA | TRBJ2-3 | TRBV10-3 | CATMGWADTDTQYF | TGTGCCACAATGGGCTGGGCCGACACAGATACGCAGTATTTT
once | TRBD1 | TRBJ2-2 | TRBV24-1 | CATSDPGQGGTGELFF | TGTGCCACCAGTGATCCGGGACAGGGTGGCACCGGGGAGCTGTTTTTT
NA | TRBD1 | TRBJ2-5 | TRBV6-5 | CASSTGTGGETQYF | TGTGCCAGCAGCACCGGGACAGGCGGAGAGACCCAGTACTTC
NA | NA | TRBJ1-5 | TRBV7-9 | CASSLNSQPNQPQHF | TGTGCCAGCAGCCTTAACAGTCAGCCCAATCAGCCCCAGCATTTT
NA | NA | TRBJ2-5 | TRBV28 | CASSLGSGGYGTQYF | TGTGCCAGCAGTTTAGGGTCAGGGGGGTATGGGACCCAGTACTTC
NA | TRBD1 | TRBJ1-5 | TRBV19 | CASSIAGGSNQPQHF | TGTGCCAGTAGTATAGCAGGGGGTAGCAATCAGCCCCAGCATTTT
NA | NA | TRBJ1-6 | TRBV15 | CATTNNKNSPLHF | TGTGCCACCACCAACAACAAAAATTCACCCCTCCACTTT
NA | NA | TRBJ1-1 | TRBV7-9 | CASSLSTGGGQTEAFF | TGTGCCAGCAGCTTATCAACGGGGGGCGGACAGACTGAAGCTTTCTTT
NA | NA | TRBJ2-5 | TRBV18 | CASSLHPGETQYF | TGTGCCAGCTCACTACACCCGGGAGAGACCCAGTACTTC
NA | NA | TRBJ2-2 | TRBV5-1 | CASSLGAGLNTGELFF | TGCGCCAGCAGCTTGGGGGCAGGGTTAAACACCGGGGAGCTGTTTTTT
NA | NA | TRBJ2-7 | TRBV12-3/TRBV12-4 | CASSKFSGEQYF | TGTGCCAGCAGCAAATTTAGTGGCGAGCAGTACTTC
NA | TRBD1 | TRBJ2-2 | TRBV27 | CASSHTGGVGGELFF | TGTGCCAGCAGTCACACAGGGGGCGTAGGCGGGGAGCTGTTTTTT
NA | TRBD2 | TRBJ2-1 | TRBV6-6 | CASSQTGTSGRASFF | TGTGCCAGCAGCCAAACCGGGACTAGCGGGAGGGCCTCGTTCTTC
NA | TRBD1 | TRBJ1-3 | TRBV5-5 | CASSTLGSGTVYF | TGTGCCAGCAGCACCCTAGGGTCCGGGACAGTATATTTT
NA | TRBD1 | TRBJ1-1 | TRBV30 | CARDRGKNTEAFF | TGTGCCAGGGACAGGGGGAAGAACACTGAAGCTTTCTTT
NA | TRBD2 | TRBJ2-1 | TRBV19 | CASRPGTSGYNEQFF | TGTGCCAGTAGACCCGGGACTAGCGGGTACAATGAGCAGTTCTTC
NA | TRBD1 | TRBJ1-2 | TRBV15 | CATSKDRVSNYGYTF | TGTGCCACCAGCAAAGACAGGGTCTCTAACTATGGCTACACCTTC
NA | NA | TRBJ1-5 | TRBV5-6 | CASSRKGASAPNQPQHF | TGTGCCAGCAGTCGAAAAGGAGCTTCGGCCCCCAATCAGCCCCAGCATTTT
NA | NA | TRBJ2-1 | TRBV11-2 | CASSSIAVISYNEQFF | TGTGCCAGCAGCTCCATAGCGGTAATCTCCTACAATGAGCAGTTCTTC